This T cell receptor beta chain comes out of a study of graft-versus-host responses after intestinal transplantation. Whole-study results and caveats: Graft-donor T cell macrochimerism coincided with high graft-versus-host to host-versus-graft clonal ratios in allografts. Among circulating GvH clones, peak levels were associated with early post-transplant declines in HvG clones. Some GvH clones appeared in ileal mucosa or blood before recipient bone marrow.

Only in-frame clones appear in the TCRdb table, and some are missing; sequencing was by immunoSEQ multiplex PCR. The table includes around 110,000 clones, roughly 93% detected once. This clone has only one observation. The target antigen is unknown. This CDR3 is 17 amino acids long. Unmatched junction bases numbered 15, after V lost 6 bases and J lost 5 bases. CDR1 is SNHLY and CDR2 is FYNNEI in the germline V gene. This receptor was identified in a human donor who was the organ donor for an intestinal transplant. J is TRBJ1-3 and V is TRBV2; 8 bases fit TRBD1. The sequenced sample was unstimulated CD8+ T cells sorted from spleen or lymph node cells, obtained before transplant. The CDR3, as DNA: TGTGCCAGCAGCCGGGACAGGAGATCGGGCGAAAGAAACACCATATATTTT. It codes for CASSRDRRSGERNTIYF.